This T cell receptor beta chain was obtained from a study of T-cell reconstitution after alpha-beta-depleted transplantation in children. The CDR3 sequence is 11 residues long. V was clipped by 5 bases and J by 11 bases, with 15 bases between them. CDR1 is DFQATT, CDR2 SNEGSKA, per germline (reference sequence). This clonotype was detected a few times. TCRbeta library preparation incorporated unique molecular identifiers. MiXCR, applied by TCRdb to the PCR reads, yields one record per CDR3 protein. The sample lists hundreds of thousands of distinct CDR3 sequences; over 9.5% were seen once. The gene calls are TRBV20-1 and TRBJ1-1, with a weak D call TRBD1 (5 bases). The sequence came from a human donor who donated a stem cell graft to a child with acute myeloid leukemia. Sequences were derived from PBMCs from the stem cell graft donor, sampled from the stem cell graft. In nucleotides, the CDR3 is TGCAGTGCTCTAAAGGACCCAGGGGCTTTCTTT. This encodes CSALKDPGAFF.